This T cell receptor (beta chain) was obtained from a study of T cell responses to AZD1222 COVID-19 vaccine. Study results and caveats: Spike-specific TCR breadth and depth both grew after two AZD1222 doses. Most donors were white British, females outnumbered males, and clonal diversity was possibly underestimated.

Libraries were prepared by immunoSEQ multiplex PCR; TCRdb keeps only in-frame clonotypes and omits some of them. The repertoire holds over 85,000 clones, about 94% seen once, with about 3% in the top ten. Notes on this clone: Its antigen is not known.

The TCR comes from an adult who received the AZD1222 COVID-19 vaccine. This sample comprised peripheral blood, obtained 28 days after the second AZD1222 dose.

CDR3 in DNA: TGCAGCGAAATCCCGATGGGCAATCAGCCCCAGCATTTT. It is translated as CSEIPMGNQPQHF. The chain joins TRBV29-1 to TRBJ1-5; no clear D gene. V lost 7 bases, J lost 2 bases, and 12 bases lay in between. Germline V gene data show CDR1 as SQVTM and CDR2 as ANQGSEA. The CDR3 extends over 13 amino acids.